These 28 T cell receptor beta chains were sequenced from one sample in a study of metastatic and nonmetastatic thyroid tumors. TCRdb re-processed the PCR reads through MiXCR. The data contain more than 20,000 clones, around 18% of them singletons. Not a single patient had been given any form of treatment at any point before undergoing thyroid surgery. The specimen was adjacent normal tissue. These receptors were collected from a male donor with papillary thyroid cancer or a benign thyroid nodule (not recorded which). Some clones in this sample may be carry-over from other donors' samples.

This clone is deemed medium-sized. V and J are TRBV6-2 or TRBV6-3 and TRBJ2-1; tentatively, D is TRBD1 or TRBD2 (5 bases each). The V end was cut by 2 bases, the J end by 4 bases, with 15 bases between. This CDR3 has 16 amino acids. The germline CDR1 and CDR2 sequences are MNHEY and SVGEGT. DNA of the CDR3: TGTGCCAGCAGTTACGAGATGGGGGAAGAGTACAATGAGCAGTTCTTC. Amino acid sequence: CASSYEMGEEYNEQFF.

In this sample, this clone turned up many times. The chain recombines TRBV5-6 with TRBJ2-1; D remains unclear. V lost 0 bases and J lost 6, with 7 bases in between. The CDR3 contains 13 residues. Germline assignment: CDR1 SGHDT and CDR2 YYEEEE. CDR3 DNA: TGTGCCAGCAGCTTGGAGGAGCCCAATGAGCAGTTCTTC. It encodes CASSLEEPNEQFF.

This clone occurred many times. The chain uses TRBV6-1 and TRBJ2-5, with D hard to call. The length of the CDR3 is 13 residues. CDR1 is MNHNS and CDR2 is SASEGT in the germline V gene. V was cut by 5 bases and J by 1 base, with 8 bases left in between. CDR3 amino acids: CASSPGGQETQYF. The CDR3 DNA sequence: TGTGCCAGCAGTCCCGGCGGCCAAGAGACCCAGTACTTC.

This clone was seen repeatedly, ten times or more. This sequence joins TRBV14 and TRBJ2-5; the D call may be TRBD1 or TRBD2 (6 bases each). Germline V lookup: CDR1 SGHDN, CDR2 FVKESK. The CDR3 contains 17 residues. Trimming removed 4 bases at V and 5 bases at J, with 23 bases between. The CDR3 DNA reads as TGTGCCAGCAGCCCCCATGTTCCGGGGGCGCCGTCGGAGACCCAGTACTTC. It specifies CASSPHVPGAPSETQYF.

Concerning this clone: This clone may be a read error of a much larger clone one base away. At the DNA level, this CDR3 is encoded by other sequences in the same sample as well. The chain combines TRBV4-1 with TRBJ2-3, with 9 bases identical to TRBD1. Germline V gene data show CDR1 as MGHRA and CDR2 as YSYEKL. The CDR3 is made up of 17 amino acids. This chain's CDR3 is CASSQANGQGLIDTQYF. CDR3 sequence (DNA): TGCGCCAGCAGCCAAGCCAATGGACAGGGGTTGATAGATACGCAGTATTTC.

This chain connects TRBV10-3 to TRBJ2-3, with 13 bases aligning to TRBD2. In germline, CDR1 is ENHRY, CDR2 SYGVKD. This CDR3 is built from 14 residues. V was pared by 10 bases and J by 5 bases, with 6 bases of the junction left unmatched. Here the CDR3 DNA reads TGTGCCACAGGGACTAGCGGGACTGGAGATACGCAGTATTTT. It encodes CATGTSGTGDTQYF.

Within the sample, this clone is medium-sized. This chain connects TRBV12-3 or TRBV12-4 to TRBJ1-5; 8 bases line up with TRBD1. Trimming at V came to 3 bases and at J to 2 bases, leaving 0 bases not matched to a gene. The CDR3 runs to 14 residues. The CDR3 DNA is TGTGCCAGCAGTTTGGGACAGGGCAATCAGCCCCAGCATTTT. Translating gives CASSLGQGNQPQHF.

This clone showed up many times. The chain combines TRBV15 with TRBJ1-2; unclear D gene. This CDR3 comprises 15 residues. Trimming pared 0 bases from V and 7 bases from J, leaving 15 bases between. Looked up from germline, CDR1 is LNHNV and CDR2 is YYDKDF (reference sequence). The CDR3 nucleotides are TGTGCCACCAGCAGAGATAAAGGTTTCGCCGGTGGCTACACCTTC. This gives the protein CATSRDKGFAGGYTF.

Notes on this clone: The CDR3 ends on some other residue instead of the conserved phenylalanine or tryptophan, so this is likely a read error. This chain links TRBV7-8 with TRBJ2-3, with TRBD2 matching over 10 bases. Germline loops: CDR1 SGHVS, CDR2 FQNEAQ. The CDR3 is made up of 16 amino acids. V dropped 3 bases and J dropped 4; count of bases not matched to a gene: 7. The CDR3 loop reads CASSFLAGATADTQYI. The CDR3 coding sequence is TGTGCCAGCAGCTTCCTAGCGGGAGCTACCGCAGATACGCAGTATATT.

By share of the sample, this clone is medium-sized (0.01 to 0.1%). The J gene is TRBJ2-7, the V gene TRBV12-3 or TRBV12-4, with 7 nucleotides matching TRBD1. The CDR3 extends over 15 amino acids. J gave up 0 bases and V 1 base, and 3 bases lay outside the gene matches. This CDR3 reads CASSLGQGSSYEQYF. CDR3 in DNA: TGTGCCAGCAGTTTAGGACAGGGCAGCTCCTACGAGCAGTACTTC.

By frequency in the sample, this clone is medium-sized. The rearrangement uses TRBV12-3 or TRBV12-4 and TRBJ1-2; weak D call: TRBD1 (6 bases). The CDR3 length is 15 residues. V was cut by 6 bases and J by 7 bases, with 21 bases left in between. CDR3 sequence reads: CASSTIQGGRSGYTF. CDR3 nucleotides: TGTGCCAGCAGCACTATACAGGGTGGGCGGAGTGGCTACACCTTC.

Many counts were recorded for this clone. The chain recombines TRBV7-2 with TRBJ2-3; 12 bases line up with TRBD2. V shed 5 bases and J 2 bases; nucleotides not matched to a gene: 2. CDR1 is SGHTA and CDR2 is FQGNSA in the germline V gene. The CDR3 consists of 15 residues. The CDR3 DNA sequence: TGTGCCAGCAGCGGGACTAGCGGGTACACAGATACGCAGTATTTT. Its translation is CASSGTSGYTDTQYF.

This clone came up a few times. The chain carries TRBV6-5 and TRBJ2-7; tentative D call: TRBD1 (6 bases). In germline, CDR1 is MNHEY, CDR2 SVGAGI. V lost 10 bases and J lost 7, with 20 bases in between. The CDR3 covers 13 residues. The CDR3, as DNA: TGTGCCACCAAGTTTATTGGGGGCGGTGAGCAGTACTTC. The encoded protein is CATKFIGGGEQYF.

This clone showed up many times. CDR3 DNA: TGTGCCAGTAGTGCCCAGGGGACCATGAACACTGAAGCTTTCTTT. Translated, it gives CASSAQGTMNTEAFF. The J gene is TRBJ1-1, the V gene TRBV19; D possibly corresponds to TRBD1 (6 bases). Deletions cut 5 bases from V and 0 bases from J, with 13 bases between. Germline V gene lookup returns CDR1 LNHDA and CDR2 SQIVND (reference sequence). This CDR3 has 15 residues.

This clone occurred a few times. Relative to the germline gene, one junction end is altered; a read error may explain this. The chain uses TRBV6-1 and TRBJ2-2; perhaps D is TRBD1 or TRBD2 (6 bases each). Germline lookup yields CDR1 MNHNS and CDR2 SASEGT. This CDR3 comprises 14 residues. CDR3 residues: CASRWGADTWELFF. In DNA form, the CDR3 reads TGTGCCAGCCGGTGGGGGGCGGACACCTGGGAGCTGTTTTTT.

As for this clone: Possible read error: a much larger clone is one base away. The chain uses TRBV29-1 and TRBJ2-5, with D possibly called TRBD1 or TRBD2 (5 bases each). This CDR3 has 12 residues. Per the germline V gene, CDR1 is SQVTM and CDR2 is ANQGSEA. CDR3 loop: CSVRLGAETQHF. DNA of the CDR3: TGCAGCGTTAGGCTCGGGGCAGAGACCCAGCACTTC.

In its sample, this clone was seen many times. Here the CDR3 omits its conserved ending phenylalanine or tryptophan, so a read error is the likely source. The limits of the CDR3 on the DNA are not certain, so only TCRdb's listed CDR3 is given. V usage is TRBV20-1 and J usage is TRBJ2-5; the table assigns TRBD2, which was not confirmed against the DNA. The germline V gene has CDR1 DFQATT and CDR2 SNEGSKA (reference sequence). The length of the CDR3 is 13 amino acids, counting both ends. This CDR3 is CSANTGGGRPSTP.

As regards this clone: As the CDR3 is not closed by the conserved phenylalanine or tryptophan, this likely results from a read error. V is TRBV9 and J is TRBJ2-1; 11 bases fit TRBD2. Trimming removed 6 bases from V and 7 bases from J; junction bases left unmatched: 12. The germline V gene has CDR1 SGDLS and CDR2 YYNGEE. The CDR3 is made up of 16 amino acids. In DNA, the CDR3 is TGTGCCAGCACTTCCGCGACTAGCGGGAATCTGAATGAGCAGTTCCTC. Translated, it gives CASTSATSGNLNEQFL.

This sequence joins TRBV24-1 and TRBJ1-2; D uncertain. Trimming removed 9 bases from V and 7 bases from J, with 20 bases in between. Germline CDR1 KGHDR, CDR2 SFDVKD. The CDR3 runs to 14 residues. CDR3 sequence reads: CATASGRDPRGYTF. The DNA of the CDR3 is TGTGCCACCGCCTCGGGGAGGGATCCCCGTGGCTACACCTTC.

Concerning this clone: The junction differs from germline at one of its ends, possibly a read error. The chain combines TRBV28 with TRBJ1-2, with D perhaps TRBD1 (5 bases). The CDR3 loop spans 10 amino acids. CDR1 and CDR2 (germline): MDHEN, SYDVKM. The CDR3, as DNA: TGTGCCAGCAGCGACCGGTTACAGGACTTC. This codes for CASSDRLQDF.

The chain employs TRBV10-3 and TRBJ2-7; D may correspond to TRBD1 or TRBD2 (7 bases each). Trimming removed 0 bases at V and 0 bases at J, with 15 bases between. CDR3 length: 17 amino acids. Germline CDR1 and CDR2: ENHRY and SYGVKD. For the CDR3, the DNA is TGTGCCATCAGTGAGTCAGCAGGGGGGGTGTTCTCCTACGAGCAGTACTTC. It encodes CAISESAGGVFSYEQYF.

The sample holds many counts of this clone. This chain links TRBV5-6 with TRBJ2-1; no definite D call. The CDR3 is made up of 14 amino acids. Per the germline V gene, CDR1 is SGHDT and CDR2 is YYEEEE. The germline V and J ends were trimmed by 0 bases and 9 bases, with 13 bases remaining between them. The CDR3 is CASSLEGSNGEQFF. The CDR3 region has the DNA TGTGCCAGCAGCTTGGAGGGATCCAATGGTGAGCAGTTCTTC.

This clone was counted many times. The chain uses TRBV28 and TRBJ1-1, with D perhaps TRBD1 (5 bases). Per the germline V gene, CDR1 is MDHEN and CDR2 is SYDVKM. The CDR3 has 15 residues. Between the trimmed V and J ends, which lost 5 bases and 0 bases, there was a span of 13 bases. DNA of the CDR3: TGTGCCAGCAGTCCCCTGGGGGAGATGAACACTGAAGCTTTCTTT. This codes for CASSPLGEMNTEAFF.

Many counts were recorded for this clone. The rearrangement links TRBV11-3 to TRBJ2-4, with TRBD2 matching 9 bases. The germline gives CDR1 SGHNT, CDR2 YENEEA. Unmatched junction bases numbered 3, after V lost 3 bases and J lost 0 bases. This CDR3 spans 16 amino acids. The chain's CDR3 is CASSFSGGLAKNIQYF. In DNA form, the CDR3 reads TGTGCCAGCAGCTTTAGCGGGGGCCTAGCCAAAAACATTCAGTACTTC.

The sample holds many counts of this clone. The rearrangement links TRBV27 to TRBJ2-5; 7 nucleotides align to TRBD2. The CDR3 spans 17 residues. Losses at the gene ends were 0 bases for V and 5 bases for J; bases not matched to a gene: 12. Germline-derived CDR1 and CDR2 are MNHEY and SMNVEV (reference sequence). As DNA, the CDR3 is TGTGCCAGCAGTTTATCTAGCGGGCGCACCCTCGGGGAGACCCAGTACTTC. Protein: CASSLSSGRTLGETQYF.

This clone occurred many times. The same CDR3 can be traced to other DNA sequences in this sample. V and J are TRBV12-3 or TRBV12-4 and TRBJ1-1; D is uncertain. Trimming cost V 1 base and J 5 bases, with 8 bases left between them. This CDR3 region has 13 residues. CDR3 amino acids: CASSLGPNTEAFF. In nucleotides, the CDR3 is TGTGCCAGCAGTTTAGGGCCGAATACTGAAGCTTTCTTT.

CDR3 in amino acids: CASGSGTGGGVRIRNEQYV. Written as DNA, the CDR3 is TGTGCTAGTGGTTCCGGGACAGGGGGCGGGGTTCGAATCCGAAACGAGCAGTACGTC. The V gene is TRBV12-5, the J gene TRBJ2-7, with 12 bases matching TRBD1. V lost 4 bases, J lost 5 bases, and 18 bases stayed unmatched. The V gene's germline CDR1 is LGHNT and CDR2 FRNRAP. The CDR3 has 19 residues.

This clone was detected ten times or more. The chain has TRBV20-1 and TRBJ2-6, with 11 positions matching TRBD1. Germline V gene sequence: CDR1 DFQATT, CDR2 SNEGSKA (reference sequence). CDR3 length: 21 residues. Trimming took 5 bases from V and 0 from J; bases not matched to a gene: 18. The CDR3 sequence is CSAPPIPGTGGLDSGANVLTF. The CDR3 DNA follows: TGCAGTGCTCCCCCAATACCGGGGACAGGGGGTTTGGACTCTGGGGCCAACGTCCTGACTTTC.